The 10 T cell receptor beta chains below all came from one sample that was sequenced in a study of blood T cell repertoires in COVID-19. Sequenced by immunoSEQ multiplex PCR; TCRdb stores in-frame clones only, minus some. Of just under 350,000 clones in the sample, around nine tenths were seen once. The material sequenced was peripheral blood. These receptors came from a woman under 30 who had recovered from COVID-19.

The chain uses TRBV30 and TRBJ2-3; D may be TRBD2 (6 bases). This CDR3 comprises 15 residues. The V gene lost 0 bases and the J gene lost 5 bases, with 15 bases spanning the gap. From germline, CDR1 is GTSNPN and CDR2 SVGIG (reference sequence). In DNA form, the CDR3 reads TGTGCCTGGAGTGTAATCGGGAGTCCGGGAGATACGCAGTATTTT. Protein product: CAWSVIGSPGDTQYF.

This clone was observed a single time. The chain uses TRBV28 and TRBJ1-2, with D hard to call. The CDR3 spans 13 residues. V lost 1 base and J lost 6, with 9 bases in between. Germline values: CDR1 MDHEN, CDR2 SYDVKM. The CDR3 nucleotides read TGTGCCAGCAGTTTATCTATGGCGGATGGCTACACCTTC. It is translated as CASSLSMADGYTF.

The V and J genes are TRBV29-1 and TRBJ1-4; D not resolved. CDR1 is SQVTM, CDR2 ANQGSEA, per germline. V lost 4 bases and J lost 8, with 11 bases in between. The CDR3 covers 12 residues. CDR3 amino acids: CSVVEGGEKLFF. The CDR3 bases are TGCAGCGTTGTGGAGGGTGGAGAAAAACTGTTTTTT.

This chain links TRBV5-4 with TRBJ1-1; 7 positions agree with TRBD1. In germline, CDR1 is SGHNT, CDR2 YYREEE (reference sequence). The J segment lost 8 bases and the V segment lost 0 bases, leaving 7 bases of the junction unmatched. The CDR3 covers 14 residues. CDR3 residues: CASSLAGTEEEAFF. CDR3 coding DNA: TGTGCCAGCAGCTTGGCCGGGACAGAGGAGGAAGCTTTCTTT.

The chain couples TRBV4-1 to TRBJ1-5, with 11 bases that match TRBD1. Losses at the gene ends were 3 bases for V and 8 bases for J; bases not matched to a gene: 6. CDR1 is MGHRA, CDR2 YSYEKL, per germline. The CDR3 extends over 15 amino acids. DNA for the CDR3: TGCGCCAGCAGCCAGGCGGACAGGGGGCTCAAGCCCCAGCATTTT. This sequence encodes CASSQADRGLKPQHF.

V usage is TRBV7-9 and J usage is TRBJ1-2, with a possible D match to TRBD1 (6 bases). V lost 1 base, J lost 4 bases, and 10 bases lay in between. This CDR3 has 14 amino acids. Germline V lookup: CDR1 SEHNR, CDR2 FQNEAQ (reference sequence). The DNA of the CDR3 is TGTGCCAGCAGCTTAGACAGGGTGGGCTATGGCTACACCTTC. It encodes CASSLDRVGYGYTF.

CDR3 bases: TGTGCCAGCAGCCCCGGACTAGCGGGAGGGAACGAGACCCAGTACTTC. It yields the protein CASSPGLAGGNETQYF. This chain joins TRBV5-4 and TRBJ2-5; 15 bases agree with TRBD2. CDR3 size: 16 residues. Trimming at V came to 4 bases and at J to 5 bases, leaving 6 bases not matched to a gene. The V gene's germline CDR1 is SGHNT and CDR2 YYREEE (reference sequence).

J is TRBJ2-1 and V is TRBV19; no clear D. V was shortened by 1 base and J by 8 bases, with 9 bases between the two germline ends. Germline V CDR1 and CDR2: LNHDA, SQIVND (reference sequence). The CDR3 length is 13 residues. The CDR3 loop reads CASSIAGAYEQFF. In DNA form, the CDR3 reads TGTGCCAGTAGTATAGCAGGCGCCTATGAGCAGTTCTTC.

V is TRBV5-5 and J is TRBJ1-1; D possibly corresponds to TRBD1 (5 bases). The CDR3 contains 16 residues. Germline V gives CDR1 SGHKS, CDR2 YYEKEE (reference sequence). Deletions cut 0 bases from V and 0 bases from J, with 12 bases between. CDR3 loop: CASSLVTGSMNTEAFF. The CDR3 DNA reads as TGTGCCAGCAGCTTGGTCACAGGATCTATGAACACTGAAGCTTTCTTT.

The chain employs TRBV3-1 (or the pseudogene TRBV3-2) and TRBJ2-2; D gene unclear. The V and J ends lost 1 base and 9 bases respectively, with 6 bases between them. Germline V gives CDR1 LGHDT, CDR2 YNNKEL (reference sequence). The CDR3 is made up of 12 amino acids. The CDR3 sequence is CASSQVDRELFF. The CDR3 DNA sequence: TGTGCCAGCAGCCAAGTAGATAGGGAGCTGTTTTTT.